These 5 T cell receptor beta chains share one sample of origin, sequenced in a study of blood T cell repertoires in COVID-19. Profiled with immunoSEQ multiplex PCR; TCRdb holds only in-frame clones, not every one. The repertoire includes roughly 41,000 clones, 80% to 90% of them detected once, and approximately 15% sits in the top ten. Input material: peripheral blood. All receptors come from a human donor in a cohort sampled during active COVID-19. The donor label of this sample is uncertain.

The chain carries TRBV19 and TRBJ2-2, with TRBD1 matching 8 bases. Germline assignment: CDR1 LNHDA and CDR2 SQIVND (reference sequence). The junction had 8 bases not matched to a gene; V was cut back by 5 bases and J by 6 bases. CDR3 length equals 15 residues. The DNA of the CDR3 is TGTGCCAGTAGTCCGCCGGGACAGGTGGCCGGGGAGCTGTTTTTT. Residues: CASSPPGQVAGELFF.

This chain links TRBV5-6 with TRBJ2-1; 12 positions agree with TRBD1. There are 16 residues in the CDR3. V lost 0 bases and J lost 6; bases outside the gene matches: 4. Germline CDR1 reads SGHDT; CDR2 reads YYEEEE. The CDR3 region is CASSLGGTGGRNEQFF. The CDR3 nucleotides are TGTGCCAGCAGCTTGGGGGGGACAGGGGGCCGCAATGAGCAGTTCTTC.

This chain joins TRBV9 and TRBJ1-2; unclear D gene. With 0 bases removed from V and 5 bases from J, the gap between germline ends came to 11 bases. The germline V gene encodes CDR1 SGDLS and CDR2 YYNGEE. This CDR3 contains 14 residues. Written as DNA, the CDR3 is TGTGCCAGCAGCGTAGCGTCCGGGGTTTATGGCTACACCTTC. Translation: CASSVASGVYGYTF.

V and J are TRBV29-1 and TRBJ1-1, with 11 bases that match TRBD1. Trimming took 7 bases from V and 1 from J; bases not matched to a gene: 5. From germline, CDR1 is SQVTM and CDR2 ANQGSEA. The CDR3 consists of 14 residues. Written as DNA, the CDR3 is TGCAGCGCCCGGGACAGGGGGGGGAACACTGAAGCTTTCTTT. Its translation is CSARDRGGNTEAFF.

The V gene is TRBV28, the J gene TRBJ2-3; 9 bases agree with TRBD2. The trim removed 5 bases at V and 0 bases at J, leaving 9 bases unmatched. CDR1 is MDHEN, CDR2 SYDVKM, per germline. The CDR3 spans 17 residues. CDR3 amino acids: CASSLTRLAGSTDTQYF. The CDR3 nucleotides read TGTGCCAGCAGTCTAACCCGGCTAGCGGGGAGCACAGATACGCAGTATTTT.